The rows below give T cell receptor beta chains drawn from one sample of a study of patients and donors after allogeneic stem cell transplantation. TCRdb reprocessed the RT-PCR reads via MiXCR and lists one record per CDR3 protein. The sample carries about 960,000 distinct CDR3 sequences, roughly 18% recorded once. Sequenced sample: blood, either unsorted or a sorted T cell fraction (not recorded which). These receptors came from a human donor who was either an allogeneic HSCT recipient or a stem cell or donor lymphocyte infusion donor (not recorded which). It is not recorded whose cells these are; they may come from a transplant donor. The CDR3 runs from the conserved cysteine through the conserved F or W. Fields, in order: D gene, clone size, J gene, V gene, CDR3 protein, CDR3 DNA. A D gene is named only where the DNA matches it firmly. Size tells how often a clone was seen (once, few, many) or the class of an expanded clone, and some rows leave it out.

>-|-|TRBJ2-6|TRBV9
CASSGYVGANVLTF
TGTGCCAGCAGCGGTTATGTTGGGGCCAACGTCCTGACTTTC
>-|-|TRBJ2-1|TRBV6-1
CASSEGRGEGGYNEQFF
TGTGCCAGCAGTGAAGGCAGGGGAGAGGGAGGATACAATGAGCAGTTCTTC
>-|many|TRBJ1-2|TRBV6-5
CASSSFLWGNYGYTF
TGTGCCAGCAGTTCGTTCCTCTGGGGGAACTATGGCTACACCTTC
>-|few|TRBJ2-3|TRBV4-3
CASSQDLVGTVSTDTQYF
TGCGCCAGCAGCCAAGATCTCGTGGGAACGGTGAGCACAGATACGCAGTATTTT
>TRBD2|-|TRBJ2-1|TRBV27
CASSLSKSAGEVAYNEQFF
TGTGCCAGCAGTCTGAGTAAATCAGCGGGAGAGGTAGCCTACAATGAGCAGTTCTTC
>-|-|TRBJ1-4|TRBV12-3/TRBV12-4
CASSFIGVNEKLFF
TGTGCCAGCAGTTTCATCGGTGTTAATGAAAAACTGTTTTTT
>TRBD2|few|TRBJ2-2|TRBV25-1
CASSESSGSPGELFF
TGTGCCAGCAGTGAATCCAGCGGGAGTCCCGGGGAGCTGTTTTTT
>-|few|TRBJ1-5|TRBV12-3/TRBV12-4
CASTLDGINQPQHF
TGTGCCAGCACCCTGGACGGAATCAATCAGCCCCAGCATTTT
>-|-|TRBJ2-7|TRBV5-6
CASRPRGHLYEQYF
TGTGCCAGCCGACCCCGGGGACACCTATACGAGCAGTACTTC
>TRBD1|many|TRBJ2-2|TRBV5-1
CASSPGQYTGELFF
TGCGCCAGCAGCCCGGGACAGTACACCGGGGAGCTGTTTTTT
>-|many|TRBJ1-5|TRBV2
CASSMRVGQPQHF
TGTGCCAGCAGTATGAGGGTGGGGCAGCCCCAGCATTTT
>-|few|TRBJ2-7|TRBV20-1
CSASKGASYEQYF
TGCAGTGCTAGTAAGGGCGCCTCCTACGAGCAGTACTTC
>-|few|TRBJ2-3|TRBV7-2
CASQRDVIDTQYF
TGTGCCAGCCAGCGAGATGTTATAGATACGCAGTATTTT
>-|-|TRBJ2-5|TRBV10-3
CAISDRNQETQYF
TGTGCCATCAGCGACCGAAACCAAGAGACCCAGTACTTC
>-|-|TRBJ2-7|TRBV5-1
CASSPDREGVISYEQYF
TGCGCCAGCAGCCCTGACAGGGAGGGAGTGATCTCCTACGAGCAGTACTTC
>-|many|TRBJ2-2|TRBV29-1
CSVGHNTGELFF
TGCAGCGTCGGGCACAACACCGGGGAGCTGTTTTTT
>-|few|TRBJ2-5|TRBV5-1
CASSPKGNQETQYF
TGCGCCAGCAGCCCTAAGGGCAACCAAGAGACCCAGTACTTC
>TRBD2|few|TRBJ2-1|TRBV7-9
CASSFVTSDNEQFF
TGTGCCAGCAGCTTTGTGACTAGCGACAATGAGCAGTTCTTC
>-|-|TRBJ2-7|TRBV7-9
CASSLNLNSYEQYF
TGTGCCAGCAGCTTAAACTTGAACTCCTACGAGCAGTACTTC
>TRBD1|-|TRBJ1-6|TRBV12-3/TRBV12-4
CASSLDRNTYNSPLHF
TGTGCCAGCAGTTTGGACAGGAACACCTATAATTCACCCCTCCACTTT
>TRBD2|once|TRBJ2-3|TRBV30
CAWSSGASADTQYF
TGTGCCTGGAGTAGCGGGGCGTCGGCAGATACGCAGTATTTT
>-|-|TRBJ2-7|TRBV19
CASSIAGTSDEQYF
TGTGCCAGTAGTATAGCCGGGACGAGTGACGAGCAGTACTTC
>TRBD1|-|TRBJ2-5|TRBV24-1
CATSDAPGQGVETQYF
TGTGCCACCAGTGACGCACCCGGACAGGGAGTGGAGACCCAGTACTTC
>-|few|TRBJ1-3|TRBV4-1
CASSQDDGSGNTIYF
TGCGCCAGCAGCCAAGACGACGGCTCTGGAAACACCATATATTTT
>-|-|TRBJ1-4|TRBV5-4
CASSSGGGLEKLFF
TGTGCCAGCAGCTCGGGAGGGGGACTAGAAAAACTGTTTTTT
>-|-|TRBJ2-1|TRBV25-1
CASSELDRRGNEQFF
TGTGCCAGCAGTGAATTGGATAGGAGGGGCAATGAGCAGTTCTTC
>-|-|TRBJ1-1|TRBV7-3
CASSRRAAEAFF
TGTGCCAGCAGCAGGAGGGCTGCTGAAGCTTTCTTT
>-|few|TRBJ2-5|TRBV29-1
CSVGGRSSSQERTQYF
TGCAGCGTTGGGGGACGGAGCAGTAGCCAAGAGAGGACCCAGTACTTC
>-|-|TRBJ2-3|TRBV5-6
CASSRPSQDTQYF
TGTGCCAGCAGCCGCCCATCACAGGATACGCAGTATTTT
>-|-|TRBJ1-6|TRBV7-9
CAGSTRDSGNSPLHF
TGTGCCGGCAGCACCCGCGACAGCGGTAATTCACCCCTCCACTTT
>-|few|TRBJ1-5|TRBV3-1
CASSQGTGQPQHF
TGTGCCAGCAGCCAAGGAACAGGTCAGCCCCAGCATTTT
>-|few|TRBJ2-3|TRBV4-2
CATDTQYF
TGTGCCACAGATACGCAGTATTTT
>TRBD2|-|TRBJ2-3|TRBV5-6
CASSWTSGMDTQYF
TGTGCCAGCAGCTGGACTAGCGGGATGGATACGCAGTATTTT
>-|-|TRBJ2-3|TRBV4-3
CASSHGLGDTQYF
TGCGCCAGCAGCCACGGCCTGGGAGATACGCAGTATTTT
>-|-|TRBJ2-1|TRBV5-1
CASSFLVTNYNEQFF
TGCGCCAGCAGCTTTTTGGTTACAAATTACAATGAGCAGTTCTTC
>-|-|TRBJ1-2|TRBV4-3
CASSQERGGDYGYTF
TGCGCCAGCAGCCAAGAGAGGGGCGGTGACTATGGCTACACCTTC
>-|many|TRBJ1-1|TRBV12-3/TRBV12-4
CASSLQSNTEAFF
TGTGCCAGCAGTTTACAGTCAAACACTGAAGCTTTCTTT
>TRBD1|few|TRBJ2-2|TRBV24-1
CATSGGQSMTGELFF
TGTGCCACCAGTGGGGGACAGAGTATGACCGGGGAGCTGTTTTTT
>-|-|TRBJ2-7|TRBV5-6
CASSFPKSYEQYF
TGTGCCAGCAGCTTCCCGAAGTCCTACGAGCAGTACTTC